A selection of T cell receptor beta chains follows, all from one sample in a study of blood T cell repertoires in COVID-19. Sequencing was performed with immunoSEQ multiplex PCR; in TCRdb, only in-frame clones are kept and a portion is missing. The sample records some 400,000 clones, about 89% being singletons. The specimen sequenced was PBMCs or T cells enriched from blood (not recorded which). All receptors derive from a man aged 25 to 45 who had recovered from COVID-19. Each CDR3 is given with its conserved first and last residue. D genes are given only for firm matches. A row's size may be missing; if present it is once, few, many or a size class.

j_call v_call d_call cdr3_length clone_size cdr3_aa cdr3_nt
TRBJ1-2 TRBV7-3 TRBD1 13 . CASSSTGVFGYTF TGTGCCAGCAGCTCGACAGGGGTATTTGGCTACACCTTC
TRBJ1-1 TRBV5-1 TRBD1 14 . CASSDRTGGSEAFF TGCGCCAGCAGCGACAGGACAGGGGGCTCTGAAGCTTTCTTT
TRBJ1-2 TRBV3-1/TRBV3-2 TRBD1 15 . CASSPTRQGAHGYTF TGTGCCAGCAGCCCCACCCGGCAGGGGGCGCATGGCTACACCTTC
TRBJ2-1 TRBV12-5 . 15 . CASGLVGSPGDEQFF TGTGCTAGTGGTTTGGTTGGCAGCCCAGGGGATGAGCAGTTCTTC
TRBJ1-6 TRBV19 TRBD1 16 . CASSMRTGVYNSPLHF TGTGCCAGTAGTATGCGGACAGGGGTCTATAATTCACCCCTCCACTTT
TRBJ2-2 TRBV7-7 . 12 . CASSFGAGELFF TGTGCTAGCAGCTTTGGAGCCGGGGAGCTGTTTTTT
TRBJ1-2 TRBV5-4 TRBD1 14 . CASKPGQEEDGYTF TGTGCCAGCAAGCCGGGACAGGAGGAAGATGGCTACACCTTC
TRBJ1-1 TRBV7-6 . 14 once CASSTSGGGAEAFF TGTGCCAGCAGCACCAGCGGGGGAGGGGCTGAAGCTTTCTTT
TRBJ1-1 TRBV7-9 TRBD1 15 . CASSSDRAPNTEAFF TGTGCCAGCAGCTCCGACAGGGCCCCGAACACTGAAGCTTTTTTT
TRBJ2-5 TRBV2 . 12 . CASSELEETQYF TGTGCCAGCAGTGAACTTGAGGAGACCCAGTACTTC
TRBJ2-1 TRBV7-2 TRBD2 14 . CASSRGLAGNEQFF TGTGCCAGCAGCCGGGGACTAGCGGGGAATGAGCAGTTCTTC
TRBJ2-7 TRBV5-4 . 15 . CASSLKPSDGYEQYF TGTGCCAGCAGCTTGAAGCCTAGCGATGGGTACGAGCAGTACTTC
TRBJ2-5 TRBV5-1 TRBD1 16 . CASSKTGDRMGETQYF TGCGCCAGCAGCAAGACCGGGGACAGGATGGGAGAGACCCAGTACTTC
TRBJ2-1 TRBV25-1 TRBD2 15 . CASSESRLAGNEQFF TGTGCCAGCAGTGAATCCCGACTAGCGGGTAATGAGCAGTTCTTC
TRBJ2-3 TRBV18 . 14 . CASSPANQGDTQYF TGTGCCAGCTCACCCGCCAACCAGGGGGATACGCAGTATTTT
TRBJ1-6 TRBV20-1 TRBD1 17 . CSASGQGARFGNSPLHF TGCAGTGCTAGTGGACAGGGGGCGCGTTTCGGGAATTCACCCCTCCACTTT
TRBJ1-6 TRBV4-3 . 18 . CASSQAPMGAGSDSPLHF TGCGCCAGCAGCCAAGCCCCCATGGGGGCGGGTAGTGATTCACCCCTCCACTTT
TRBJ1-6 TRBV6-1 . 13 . CASSESPRSPLHF TGTGCCAGCAGTGAATCACCGCGTTCACCCCTCCACTTT
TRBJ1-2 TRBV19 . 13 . CASTESANYGYTF TGTGCCAGTACGGAGAGTGCGAACTATGGCTACACCTTC
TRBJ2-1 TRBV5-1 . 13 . CASSLETLNEQFF TGCGCCAGCAGCTTGGAGACTTTGAATGAGCAGTTCTTC
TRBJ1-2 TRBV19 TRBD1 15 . CASSPQGRSTYGYTF TGTGCCAGTAGTCCACAGGGGCGATCCACCTATGGCTACACCTTC
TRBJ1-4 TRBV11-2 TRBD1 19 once CASSFDSGTGIESREKLFF TGTGCCAGCAGCTTTGATTCCGGGACAGGGATTGAGTCTCGCGAAAAACTGTTTTTT
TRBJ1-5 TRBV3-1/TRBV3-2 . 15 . CASSQGPGSNQPQHF TGTGCCAGCAGCCAAGGTCCAGGCAGCAATCAGCCCCAGCATTTT
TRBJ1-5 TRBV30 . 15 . CAWSVDSFSNQPQHF TGTGCCTGGAGTGTCGACAGCTTTAGCAATCAGCCCCAGCATTTT
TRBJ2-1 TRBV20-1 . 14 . CSASLRSSYNEQFF TGCAGTGCTAGTTTGCGTAGCTCCTACAATGAGCAGTTCTTC
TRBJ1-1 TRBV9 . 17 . CASSVAMRPPDNTEAFF TGTGCCAGCAGCGTAGCTATGCGCCCCCCCGATAACACTGAAGCTTTCTTT
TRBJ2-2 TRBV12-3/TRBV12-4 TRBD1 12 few CASSPTGWELFF TGTGCCAGCAGCCCGACAGGGTGGGAGCTGTTTTTT
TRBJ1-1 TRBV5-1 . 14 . CASSLWDINTEAFF TGCGCCAGCAGCTTGTGGGACATAAACACTGAAGCTTTCTTT
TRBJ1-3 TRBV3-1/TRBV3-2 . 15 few CASSAWGASGNTIYF TGTGCCAGCAGCGCCTGGGGCGCCTCTGGAAACACCATATATTTT
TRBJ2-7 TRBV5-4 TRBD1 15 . CASSLDRGPTYEQYF TGTGCCAGCAGCTTGGACAGGGGACCAACCTACGAGCAGTACTTC
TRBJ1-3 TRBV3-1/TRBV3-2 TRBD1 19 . CASSSHGTGEGGSGNTIYF TGTGCCAGCAGCAGCCACGGGACAGGGGAAGGGGGCTCTGGAAACACCATATATTTT
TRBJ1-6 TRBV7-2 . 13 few CASSSSTGGVGHF TGTGCCAGCAGCTCATCCACGGGGGGTGTAGGCCACTTT
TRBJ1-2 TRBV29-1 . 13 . CSVVQATYYGYTF TGCAGCGTTGTACAGGCCACGTACTATGGCTACACCTTC
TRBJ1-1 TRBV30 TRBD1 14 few CAWSQGTGGTEAFF TGTGCCTGGAGCCAAGGGACAGGGGGCACTGAAGCTTTCTTT
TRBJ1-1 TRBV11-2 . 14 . CASSLQDTNTEAFF TGTGCCAGCAGCTTACAGGACACTAACACTGAAGCTTTCTTT
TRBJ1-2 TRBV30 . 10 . CAWSVRPYAF TGTGCCTGGAGTGTACGTCCCTACGCCTTC
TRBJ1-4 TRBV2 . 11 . CSTGGNEKLFF TGCTCCACGGGGGGTAATGAAAAACTGTTTTTT
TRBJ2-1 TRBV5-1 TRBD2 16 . CASSLTSGGAQGEQFF TGCGCCAGCAGCTTGACTAGCGGGGGGGCCCAGGGTGAGCAGTTCTTC
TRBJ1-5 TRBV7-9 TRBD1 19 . CASSLTTGEGSIRNQPQHF TGTGCCAGCAGCTTAACGACAGGGGAGGGTTCGATAAGAAATCAGCCCCAGCATTTT
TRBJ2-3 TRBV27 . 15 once CASSFNRPGIDTQYF TGTGCCAGCAGTTTCAATCGTCCCGGGATAGATACGCAGTATTTT
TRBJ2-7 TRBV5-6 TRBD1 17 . CASSLDRGRGLAYEQYF TGTGCCAGCAGCTTGGACCGCGGCAGGGGGTTAGCCTACGAGCAGTACTTC
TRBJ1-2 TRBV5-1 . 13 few CASSLSGSYGYTF TGCGCCAGCAGCTTGTCGGGGAGCTATGGCTACACCTTC
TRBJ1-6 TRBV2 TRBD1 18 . CASIYPKGQGAGNSPLHF TGTGCCAGCATATACCCAAAGGGACAGGGGGCCGGTAATTCACCCCTCCACTTT
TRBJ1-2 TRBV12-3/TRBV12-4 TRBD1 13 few CASALAGGLGYTF TGTGCCAGCGCCCTTGCAGGGGGCCTTGGCTACACCTTC
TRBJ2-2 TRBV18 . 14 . CASSPTEITGELFF TGTGCCAGCTCACCGACAGAGATCACCGGGGAGCTGTTTTTT
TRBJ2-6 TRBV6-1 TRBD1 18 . CASSDRDRTNSGANVLTF TGTGCCAGCAGTGACCGGGACAGAACTAACTCTGGGGCCAACGTCCTGACTTTC
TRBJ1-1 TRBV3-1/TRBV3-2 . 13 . CASSQDRRRGAFF TGTGCCAGCAGCCAAGATAGGCGGCGGGGAGCTTTCTTT
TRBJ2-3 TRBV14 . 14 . CASSQRGQGDTQYF TGTGCCAGCAGCCAGAGAGGCCAGGGAGATACGCAGTATTTT
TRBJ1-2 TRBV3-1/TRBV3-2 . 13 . CASSTEQFYGYTF TGTGCCAGCAGTACGGAACAGTTCTATGGCTACACCTTC
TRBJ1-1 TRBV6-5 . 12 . CASRGAPTEAFF TGTGCCAGCCGCGGGGCGCCCACTGAAGCTTTCTTT
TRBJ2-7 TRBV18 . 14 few CASSPPASSYEQYF TGTGCCAGCTCACCACCGGCCTCATCCTACGAGCAGTACTTC
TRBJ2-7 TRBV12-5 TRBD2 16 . CASGLVRRGGSYEQYF TGTGCTAGTGGTTTGGTACGGCGGGGGGGTTCCTACGAGCAGTACTTC
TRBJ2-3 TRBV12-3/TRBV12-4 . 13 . CASRSNVPDTQYF TGTGCCAGCAGATCTAATGTCCCAGATACGCAGTATTTT
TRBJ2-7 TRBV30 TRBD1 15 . CAWSLGDRADHEQYF TGTGCCTGGAGCCTTGGGGACAGGGCCGACCACGAGCAGTACTTC